This T cell receptor (beta chain) appears in the sequencing data of a study of OX40 agonist ivuxolimab in advanced cancers. Germline CDR1 is WNHNN and CDR2 is SYGVQD (reference sequence). J lost 4 bases, V lost 5 bases, and 2 bases had no gene match. This CDR3 has 13 residues. Study observations and caveats: Expanded clones were, on average, more numerous in CD8+ T cells than in CD4+.

Assay: immunoSEQ multiplex PCR; the TCRdb copy retains only in-frame clones and omits some. The profile covers fewer than 100,000 clones, with roughly nine tenths appearing a single time and roughly 0.52% taken by the ten largest. On this clone itself: Its antigen is as yet unknown. Additional DNA sequences in this sample encode the identical CDR3.

Sequenced here: CD4+ or CD8+ T cells sorted from blood, sampled in a trial of the OX40 agonist ivuxolimab. This clonotype originated in an adult with an advanced solid tumor such as melanoma, head and neck, liver or kidney cancer. The chain couples TRBV10-1 to TRBJ1-2, with 9 positions matching TRBD1. The CDR3 region has the DNA TGCGCCAGCAGTCGGGACAGGGCCTATGGCTACACCTTC. Translation: CASSRDRAYGYTF.